This section outlines one TCR beta chain sequence together with its context. The antigen is not known. This may stem from a read error, because a much larger clone lies one nucleotide away. This sample is drawn from a study of blood T cells in healthy people across ages. Findings of the study overall: Diversity estimates drawn from one million T cells were deemed underestimates.

Then a second PCR, running roughly 7 to 11 cycles, was carried out with a sample-barcoded 5' primer and a J-beta primer mix. MiXCR, run by TCRdb on the 5' RACE reads, gives a single entry per CDR3 protein. The table records 550,000 to 750,000 distinct CDR3 sequences, 20% to 25% of them present only once. Germline V gene sequence: CDR1 SGHDN, CDR2 FVKESK. This CDR3 comprises 15 residues. The germline V and J ends were trimmed by 0 bases and 3 bases, with 11 bases remaining between them. This chain joins TRBV14 and TRBJ2-5; D is ambiguous. Sequencing input: blood. The source of this sequence is a man between 65 and 85 years old in good health. CDR3: CASSQDVLPEETQYF. The CDR3 coding sequence is TGTGCCAGCAGCCAAGATGTACTACCGGAAGAGACCCAGTACTTC.